A selection of T cell receptor beta chains follows, all from one sample in a study of blood T cell repertoires in COVID-19. Libraries were prepared by immunoSEQ multiplex PCR; TCRdb keeps only in-frame clonotypes and omits some of them. There are fewer than 300,000 clones in the sample; around 83% occur only once, and 5.7% lies in the top ten. Sequenced: peripheral blood. The receptors stem from a man older than 75 with acute or convalescent COVID-19. The CDR3 runs from the conserved cysteine through the conserved F or W. D genes are given only for firm matches. Only some rows state a clone size, as once, few, many or a class for expanded clones.

V	J	D	size	CDR3	DNA
TRBV6-1	TRBJ1-2	TRBD1	NA	CASSDQGQGTYGYTF	TGTGCCAGCAGTGACCAGGGACAGGGGACCTATGGCTACACCTTC
TRBV10-3	TRBJ1-6	NA	NA	CAISEQNSPLHF	TGTGCCATCAGTGAACAGAATTCACCCCTCCACTTT
TRBV12-5	TRBJ2-3	NA	NA	CASGLGPPGDTQYF	TGTGCTAGTGGTTTGGGCCCCCCAGGAGATACGCAGTATTTT
TRBV27	TRBJ2-7	TRBD1	NA	CASRGTGRYEQYF	TGTGCCAGCAGAGGGACAGGGCGCTACGAGCAGTACTTC
TRBV27	TRBJ1-5	NA	NA	CASSDLGVQPQHF	TGTGCCAGCAGTGATCTAGGGGTTCAGCCCCAGCATTTT
TRBV5-1	TRBJ1-1	NA	once	CASSSGLTEAFF	TGCGCCAGCAGCTCGGGACTCACTGAAGCTTTCTTT
TRBV5-5	TRBJ2-2	NA	NA	CASSLGQTGELFF	TGTGCCAGCAGCTTGGGGCAGACCGGGGAGCTGTTTTTT
TRBV11-2	TRBJ2-7	NA	NA	CASSPSGGLYEQYF	TGTGCCAGCAGCCCCTCCGGGGGGCTCTACGAGCAGTACTTC
TRBV5-4	TRBJ1-6	NA	NA	CASSSGMDSPLHF	TGTGCCAGCAGCTCCGGGATGGATTCACCCCTCCACTTT
TRBV5-4	TRBJ2-7	TRBD1	few	CASSTGQGYEQYF	TGTGCCAGCAGCACCGGACAGGGCTACGAGCAGTACTTC
TRBV12-5	TRBJ2-1	NA	NA	CASSTGDISYNEQFF	TGTGCTAGTAGCACCGGGGATATCTCCTACAATGAGCAGTTCTTC
TRBV7-2	TRBJ2-5	NA	NA	CASSLEGGIQETQYF	TGTGCCAGCAGCTTAGAGGGGGGGATACAAGAGACCCAGTACTTC
TRBV14	TRBJ1-4	TRBD1	few	CASSQRQGKGEKLFF	TGTGCCAGCAGCCAAAGACAGGGAAAGGGTGAAAAACTGTTTTTT
TRBV2	TRBJ1-5	NA	many	CASTRFDGGGNQPQHF	TGTGCCAGCACCAGGTTCGACGGAGGAGGCAATCAGCCCCAGCATTTT
TRBV5-1	TRBJ2-3	NA	NA	CASSLTSRPRDTQYF	TGCGCCAGCAGCTTAACCTCGAGGCCGCGGGATACGCAGTATTTT
TRBV28	TRBJ1-1	TRBD1	once	CASSFNRDRGAWTEAFF	TGTGCCAGCAGTTTCAACCGGGACAGGGGGGCGTGGACTGAAGCTTTCTTT
TRBV7-2	TRBJ2-5	TRBD2	NA	CASSRTSGSQETQYF	TGTGCCAGCAGCCGGACTAGCGGGTCCCAAGAGACCCAGTACTTC
TRBV30	TRBJ1-5	NA	NA	CAWSLGAGGQPQHF	TGTGCCTGGAGTTTGGGCGCGGGTGGGCAGCCCCAGCATTTT
TRBV6-5	TRBJ1-5	NA	NA	CASSPGEFYNQPQHF	TGTGCCAGCAGTCCAGGGGAATTTTACAATCAGCCCCAGCATTTT
TRBV6-2/TRBV6-3	TRBJ2-1	TRBD2	many	CASRPTSGSSYNEQFF	TGTGCCAGCAGACCTACTAGCGGGAGCTCCTACAATGAGCAGTTCTTC
TRBV5-1	TRBJ1-3	NA	few	CASREGWASSSGNTIYF	TGCGCCAGCAGGGAGGGGTGGGCCTCAAGCTCTGGAAACACCATATATTTT
TRBV11-2	TRBJ2-5	TRBD2	NA	CASSEGGLAGMETQYF	TGTGCCAGCAGTGAAGGGGGACTAGCGGGAATGGAGACCCAGTACTTC
TRBV25-1	TRBJ2-7	TRBD2	NA	CASTAGVWYEQYF	TGTGCCAGCACGGCGGGAGTATGGTACGAGCAGTACTTC
TRBV9	TRBJ1-1	NA	once	CASSPFQVNTEAFF	TGTGCCAGCAGCCCTTTTCAGGTGAACACTGAAGCTTTCTTT
TRBV18	TRBJ2-3	NA	NA	CASSPGGLRDTQYF	TGTGCCAGCTCACCGGGGGGGCTTCGAGATACGCAGTATTTT